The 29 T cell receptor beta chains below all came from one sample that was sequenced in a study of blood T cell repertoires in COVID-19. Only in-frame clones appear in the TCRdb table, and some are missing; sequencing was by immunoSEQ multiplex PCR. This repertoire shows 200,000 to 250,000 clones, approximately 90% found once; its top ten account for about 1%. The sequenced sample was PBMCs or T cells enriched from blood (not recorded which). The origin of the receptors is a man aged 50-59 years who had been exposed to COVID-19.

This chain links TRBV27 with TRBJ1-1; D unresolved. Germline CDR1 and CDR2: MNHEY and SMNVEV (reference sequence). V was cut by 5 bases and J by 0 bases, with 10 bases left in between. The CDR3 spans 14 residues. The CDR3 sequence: CASSLDGVNTEAFF. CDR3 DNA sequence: TGTGCCAGCAGTCTCGACGGGGTGAACACTGAAGCTTTCTTT.

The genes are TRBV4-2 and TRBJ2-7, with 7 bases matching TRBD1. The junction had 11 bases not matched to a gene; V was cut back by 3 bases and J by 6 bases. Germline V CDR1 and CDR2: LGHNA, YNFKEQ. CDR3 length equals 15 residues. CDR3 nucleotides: TGTGCCAGCAGCCAGGCGTCTGACAGGGCCCCCGAGCAGTACTTC. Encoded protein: CASSQASDRAPEQYF.

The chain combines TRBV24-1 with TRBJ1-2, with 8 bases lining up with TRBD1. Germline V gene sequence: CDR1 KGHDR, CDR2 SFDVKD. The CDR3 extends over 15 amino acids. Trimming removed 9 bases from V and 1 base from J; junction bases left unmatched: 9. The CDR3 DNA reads TGTGCCACCTCCCAGACAGGGGAGGGTAACTATGGCTACACCTTC. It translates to CATSQTGEGNYGYTF.

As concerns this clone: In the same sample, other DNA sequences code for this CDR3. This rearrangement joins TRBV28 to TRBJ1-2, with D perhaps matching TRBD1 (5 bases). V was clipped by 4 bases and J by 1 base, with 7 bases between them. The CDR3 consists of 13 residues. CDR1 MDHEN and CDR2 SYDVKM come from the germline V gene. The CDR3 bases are TGTGCCAGCAGTTCACAGGTTAACTATGGCTACACCTTC. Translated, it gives CASSSQVNYGYTF.

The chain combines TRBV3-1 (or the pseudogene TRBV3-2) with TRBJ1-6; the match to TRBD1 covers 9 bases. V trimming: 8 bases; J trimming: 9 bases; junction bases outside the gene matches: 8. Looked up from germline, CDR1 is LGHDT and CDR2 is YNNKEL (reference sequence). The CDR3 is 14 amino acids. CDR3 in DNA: TGTGCCAGCGCCCCCGGGACAGGGTTTTCACCCCTCCACTTT. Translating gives CASAPGTGFSPLHF.

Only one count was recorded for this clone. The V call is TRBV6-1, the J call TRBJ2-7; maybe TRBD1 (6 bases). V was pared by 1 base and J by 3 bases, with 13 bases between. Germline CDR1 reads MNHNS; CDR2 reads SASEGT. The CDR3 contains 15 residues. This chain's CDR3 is CASSEGTVRIYEQYV. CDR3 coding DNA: TGTGCCAGCAGTGAAGGGACAGTGCGGATCTACGAGCAGTACGTC.

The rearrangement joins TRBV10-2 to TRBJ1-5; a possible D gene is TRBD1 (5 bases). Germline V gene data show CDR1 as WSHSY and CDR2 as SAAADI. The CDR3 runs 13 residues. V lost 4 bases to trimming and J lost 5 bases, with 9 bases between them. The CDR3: CASSVGVDQPQHF. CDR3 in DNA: TGCGCCAGCAGTGTAGGGGTGGATCAGCCCCAGCATTTT.

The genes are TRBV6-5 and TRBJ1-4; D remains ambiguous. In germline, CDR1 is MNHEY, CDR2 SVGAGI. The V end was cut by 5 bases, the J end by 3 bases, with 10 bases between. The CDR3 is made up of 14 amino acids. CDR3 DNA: TGTGCCAGCAGTCTAGTATGGTCTAATGAAAAACTGTTTTTT. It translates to CASSLVWSNEKLFF.

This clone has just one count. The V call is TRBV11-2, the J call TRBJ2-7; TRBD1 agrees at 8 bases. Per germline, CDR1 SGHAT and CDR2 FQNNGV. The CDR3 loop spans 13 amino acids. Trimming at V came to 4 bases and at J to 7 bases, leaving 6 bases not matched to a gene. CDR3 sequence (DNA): TGTGCCAGCAGCTCGACAGGGGTTGGGGAGCAGTACGTC. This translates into CASSSTGVGEQYV.

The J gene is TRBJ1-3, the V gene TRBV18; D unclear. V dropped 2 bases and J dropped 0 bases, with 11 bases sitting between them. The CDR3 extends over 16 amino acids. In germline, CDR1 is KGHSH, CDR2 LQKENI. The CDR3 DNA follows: TGTGCCAGCTCACCAGTGACGGGGTTCTCTGGAAACACCATATATTTT. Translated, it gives CASSPVTGFSGNTIYF.

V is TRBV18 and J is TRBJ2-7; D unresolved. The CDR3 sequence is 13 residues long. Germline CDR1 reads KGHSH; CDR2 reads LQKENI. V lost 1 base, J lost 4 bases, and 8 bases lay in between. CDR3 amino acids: CASSPQTSYEQYV. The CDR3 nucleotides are TGTGCCAGCTCACCACAGACATCGTACGAGCAGTACGTC.

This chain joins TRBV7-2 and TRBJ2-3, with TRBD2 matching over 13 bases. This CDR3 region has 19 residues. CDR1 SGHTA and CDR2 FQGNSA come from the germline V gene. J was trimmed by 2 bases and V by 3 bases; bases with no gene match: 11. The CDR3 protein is CASSFPGGTSGTLTDTQYF. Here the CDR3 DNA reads TGTGCCAGCAGCTTTCCGGGAGGGACTAGCGGGACCCTCACAGATACGCAGTATTTT.

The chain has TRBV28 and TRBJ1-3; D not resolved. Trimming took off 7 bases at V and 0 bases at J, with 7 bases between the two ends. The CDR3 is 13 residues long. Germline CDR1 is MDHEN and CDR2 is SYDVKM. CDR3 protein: CASIKSSGNTIYF. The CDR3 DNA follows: TGTGCCAGCATTAAATCCTCTGGAAACACCATATATTTT.

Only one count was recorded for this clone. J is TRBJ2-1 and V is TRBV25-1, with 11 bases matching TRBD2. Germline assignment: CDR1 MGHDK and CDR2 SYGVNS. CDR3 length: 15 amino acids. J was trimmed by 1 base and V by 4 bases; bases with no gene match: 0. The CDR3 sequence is CASSASGGSYNEQFF. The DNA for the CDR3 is TGTGCCAGCAGTGCTAGCGGGGGGTCCTACAATGAGCAGTTCTTC.

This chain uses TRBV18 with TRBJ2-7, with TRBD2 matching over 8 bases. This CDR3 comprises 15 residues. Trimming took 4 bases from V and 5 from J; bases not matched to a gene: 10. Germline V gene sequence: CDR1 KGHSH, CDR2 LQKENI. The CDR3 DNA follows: TGTGCCAGCTCACAATCGGGGGGGGGCCTCAACGAGCAGTACGTC. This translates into CASSQSGGGLNEQYV.

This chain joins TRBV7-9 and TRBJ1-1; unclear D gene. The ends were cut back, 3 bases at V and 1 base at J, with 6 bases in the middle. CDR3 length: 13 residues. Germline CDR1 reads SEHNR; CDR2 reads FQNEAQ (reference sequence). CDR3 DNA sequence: TGTGCCAGCAGCTTCCAGGAGAACACTGAAGCTTTCTTT. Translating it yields CASSFQENTEAFF.

CDR3 residues: CASSQADVRGNTEAFF. The CDR3 bases are TGCGCCAGCAGCCAAGCTGACGTCAGGGGGAACACTGAAGCTTTCTTT. The chain is built from TRBV4-1 and TRBJ1-1; D may be TRBD1 (6 bases). Germline assignment: CDR1 MGHRA and CDR2 YSYEKL. The V end was cut by 1 base, the J end by 1 base, with 13 bases between. CDR3 length equals 16 residues.

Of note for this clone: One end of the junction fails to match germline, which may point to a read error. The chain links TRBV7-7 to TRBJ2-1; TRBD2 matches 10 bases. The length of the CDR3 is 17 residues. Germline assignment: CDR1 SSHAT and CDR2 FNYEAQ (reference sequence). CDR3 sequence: CASSSGLAAPIGDEQFF. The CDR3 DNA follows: TGTGCTAGCAGCTCTGGACTAGCGGCGCCGATAGGGGATGAGCAGTTCTTC.

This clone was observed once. CDR3 loop: CASRLSPNYNEQFF. CDR3 nucleotides: TGTGCCAGCAGACTTAGCCCGAACTACAATGAGCAGTTCTTC. The chain couples TRBV2 to TRBJ2-1; no clear D. The CDR3 is 14 residues long. Per germline, CDR1 SNHLY and CDR2 FYNNEI. Trimming cost V 6 bases and J 3 bases, with 12 bases left between them.

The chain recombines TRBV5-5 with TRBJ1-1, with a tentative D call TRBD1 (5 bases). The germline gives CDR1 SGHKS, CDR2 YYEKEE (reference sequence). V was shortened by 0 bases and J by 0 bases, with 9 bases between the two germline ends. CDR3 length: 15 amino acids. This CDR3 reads CASSLVGGVNTEAFF. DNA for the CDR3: TGTGCCAGCAGCTTGGTCGGAGGGGTGAACACTGAAGCTTTCTTT. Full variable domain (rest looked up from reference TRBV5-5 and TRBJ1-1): DAGVTQSPTHLIKTRGQQVTLRCSPISGHKSVSWYQQVLGQGPQFIFQYYEKEERGRGNFPDRFSARQFPNYSSELNVNALLLGDSALYLCASSLVGGVNTEAFFGQGTRLTVV.

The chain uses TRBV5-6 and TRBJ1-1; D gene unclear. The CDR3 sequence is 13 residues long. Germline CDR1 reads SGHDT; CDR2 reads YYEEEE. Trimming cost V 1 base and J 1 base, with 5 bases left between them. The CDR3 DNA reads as TGTGCCAGCAGCTTGAAGCAGAACACTGAAGCTTTCTTT. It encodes CASSLKQNTEAFF.

CDR3 sequence: CASSLFLARTGDTQYF. The CDR3 coding sequence is TGTGCCAGCAGCTTATTTCTAGCCCGAACGGGAGATACGCAGTATTTT. V is TRBV11-2 and J is TRBJ2-3; weak D call: TRBD2 (5 bases). The CDR3 has 16 amino acids. The germline CDR1 and CDR2 sequences are SGHAT and FQNNGV. Trimming took 2 bases from V and 5 from J, leaving 17 bases between them.

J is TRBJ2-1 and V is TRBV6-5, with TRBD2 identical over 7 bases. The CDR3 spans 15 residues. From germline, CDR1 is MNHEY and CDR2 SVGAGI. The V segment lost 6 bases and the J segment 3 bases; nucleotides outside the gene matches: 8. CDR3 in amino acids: CASRGFGGSYNEQFF. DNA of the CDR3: TGTGCCAGCAGGGGCTTCGGCGGGAGCTACAATGAGCAGTTCTTC.

The CDR3 DNA sequence: TGTGCCAGCAGCCCCTCGGGGAGGGGGTCCACAGATACGCAGTATTTT. Translated: CASSPSGRGSTDTQYF. This chain joins TRBV4-2 and TRBJ2-3; possible D gene TRBD2, 7 bases. In germline, CDR1 is LGHNA, CDR2 YNFKEQ. V lost 4 bases to trimming and J lost 2 bases, with 16 bases between them. The CDR3 spans 16 residues.

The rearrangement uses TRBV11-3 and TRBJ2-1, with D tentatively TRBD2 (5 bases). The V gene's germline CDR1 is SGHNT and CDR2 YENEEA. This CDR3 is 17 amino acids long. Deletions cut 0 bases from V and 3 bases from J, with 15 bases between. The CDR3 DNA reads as TGTGCCAGCAGCTTAGAGGCCCCGGAGGCTAGCTACAATGAGCAGTTCTTC. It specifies CASSLEAPEASYNEQFF. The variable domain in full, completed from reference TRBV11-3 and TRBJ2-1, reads EAGVVQSPRYKIIEKKQPVAFWCNPISGHNTLYWYLQNLGQGPELLIRYENEEAVDDSQLPKDRFSAERLKGVDSTLKIQPAELGDSAVYLCASSLEAPEASYNEQFFGPGTRLTVL.

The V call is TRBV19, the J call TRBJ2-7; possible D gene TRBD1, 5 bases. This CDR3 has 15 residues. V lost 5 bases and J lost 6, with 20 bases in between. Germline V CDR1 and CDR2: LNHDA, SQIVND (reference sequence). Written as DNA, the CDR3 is TGTGCCAGTAGTGGACAAGACAGCAGGGCTGGCGAGCAGTACTTC. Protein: CASSGQDSRAGEQYF. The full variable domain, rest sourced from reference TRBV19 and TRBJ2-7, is DGGITQSPKYLFRKEGQNVTLSCEQNLNHDAMYWYRQDPGQGLRLIYYSQIVNDFQKGDIAEGYSVSREKKESFPLTVTSAQKNPTAFYLCASSGQDSRAGEQYFGPGTRLTVT.

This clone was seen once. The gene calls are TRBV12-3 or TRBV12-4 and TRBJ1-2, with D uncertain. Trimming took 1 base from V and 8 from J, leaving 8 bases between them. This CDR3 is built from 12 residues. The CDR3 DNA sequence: TGTGCCAGCAGTTTAGGCAGGTGGGGCTACACCTTC. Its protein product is CASSLGRWGYTF.

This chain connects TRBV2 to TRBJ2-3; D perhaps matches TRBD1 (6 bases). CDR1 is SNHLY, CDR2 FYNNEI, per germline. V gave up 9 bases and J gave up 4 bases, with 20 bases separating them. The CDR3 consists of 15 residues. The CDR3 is CASAERGIRADTQYF. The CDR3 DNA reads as TGTGCCAGTGCTGAGAGGGGGATTAGGGCAGATACGCAGTATTTT.

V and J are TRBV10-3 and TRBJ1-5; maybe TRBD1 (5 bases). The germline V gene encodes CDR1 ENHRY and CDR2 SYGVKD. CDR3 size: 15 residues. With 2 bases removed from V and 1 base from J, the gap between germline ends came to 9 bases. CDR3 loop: CAISEGAWSNQPQHF. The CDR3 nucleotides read TGTGCCATCAGTGAGGGGGCTTGGAGCAATCAGCCCCAGCATTTT.